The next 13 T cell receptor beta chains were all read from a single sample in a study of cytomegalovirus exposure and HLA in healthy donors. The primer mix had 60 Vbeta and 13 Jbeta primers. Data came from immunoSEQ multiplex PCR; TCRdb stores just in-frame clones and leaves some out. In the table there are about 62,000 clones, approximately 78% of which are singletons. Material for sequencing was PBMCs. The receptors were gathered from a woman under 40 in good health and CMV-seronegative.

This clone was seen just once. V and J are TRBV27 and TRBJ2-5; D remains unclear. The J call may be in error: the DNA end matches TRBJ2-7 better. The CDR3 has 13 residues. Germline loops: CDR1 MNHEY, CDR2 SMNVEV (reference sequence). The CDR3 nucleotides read TGTGCCAGCAGTTCCCATCTCTCCTACGAGCAGTACTTC. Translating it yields CASSSHLSYEQYF.

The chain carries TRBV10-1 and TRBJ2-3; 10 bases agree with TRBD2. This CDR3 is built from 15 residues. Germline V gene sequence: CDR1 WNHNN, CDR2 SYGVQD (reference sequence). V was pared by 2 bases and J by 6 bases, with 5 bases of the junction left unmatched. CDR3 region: CASSERLAGVDTQYF. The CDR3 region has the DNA TGCGCCAGCAGTGAGAGGCTAGCGGGGGTCGATACGCAGTATTTT.

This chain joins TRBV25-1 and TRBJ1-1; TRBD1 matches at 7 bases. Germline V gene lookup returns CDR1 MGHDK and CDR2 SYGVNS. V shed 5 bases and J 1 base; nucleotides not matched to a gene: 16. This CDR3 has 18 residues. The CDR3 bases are TGTGCCAGCAGTCCCCCCAGGGGCAGGGGGACAACGAACACTGAAGCTTTCTTT. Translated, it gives CASSPPRGRGTTNTEAFF. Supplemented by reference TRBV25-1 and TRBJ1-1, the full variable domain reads EADIYQTPRYLVIGTGKKITLECSQTMGHDKMYWYQQDPGMELHLIHYSYGVNSTEKGDLSSESTVSRIRTEHFPLTLESARPSHTSQYLCASSPPRGRGTTNTEAFFGQGTRLTVV.

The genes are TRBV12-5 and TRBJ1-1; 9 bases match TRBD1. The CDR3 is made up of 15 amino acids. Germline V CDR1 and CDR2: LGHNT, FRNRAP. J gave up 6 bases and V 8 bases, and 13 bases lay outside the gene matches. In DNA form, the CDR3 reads TGTGCTAGTACATTGGGACAGGGCCCTGGCGCTGAAGCTTTCTTT. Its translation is CASTLGQGPGAEAFF.

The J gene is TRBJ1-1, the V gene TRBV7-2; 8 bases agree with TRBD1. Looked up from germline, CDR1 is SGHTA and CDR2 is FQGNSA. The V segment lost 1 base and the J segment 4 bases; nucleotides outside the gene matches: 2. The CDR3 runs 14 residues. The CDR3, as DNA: TGTGCCAGCAGCTTAGGACAGGGGATCACTGAAGCTTTCTTT. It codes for CASSLGQGITEAFF.

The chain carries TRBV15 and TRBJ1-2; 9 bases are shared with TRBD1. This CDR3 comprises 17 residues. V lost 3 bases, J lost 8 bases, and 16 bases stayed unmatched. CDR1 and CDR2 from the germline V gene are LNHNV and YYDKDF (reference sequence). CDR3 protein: CATSRPFTGGVNNGYTF. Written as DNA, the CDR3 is TGTGCCACCAGCAGGCCCTTCACAGGGGGCGTCAACAACGGCTACACCTTC.

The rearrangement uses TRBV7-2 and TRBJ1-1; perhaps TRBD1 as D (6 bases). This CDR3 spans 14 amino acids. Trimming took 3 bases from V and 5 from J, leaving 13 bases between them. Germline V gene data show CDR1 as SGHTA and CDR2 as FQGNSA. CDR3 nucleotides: TGTGCCAGCAGCTTCAAGGCAGGGGAGACTGAAGCTTTCTTT. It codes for CASSFKAGETEAFF.

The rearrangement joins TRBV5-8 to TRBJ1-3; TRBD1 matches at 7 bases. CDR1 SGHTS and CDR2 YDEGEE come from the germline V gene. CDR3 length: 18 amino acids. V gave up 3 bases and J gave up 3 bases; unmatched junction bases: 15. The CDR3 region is CASSSGQLSTVRGNTIYF. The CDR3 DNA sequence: TGTGCCAGCAGCTCGGGACAGCTATCTACTGTTCGTGGAAACACCATATATTTT.

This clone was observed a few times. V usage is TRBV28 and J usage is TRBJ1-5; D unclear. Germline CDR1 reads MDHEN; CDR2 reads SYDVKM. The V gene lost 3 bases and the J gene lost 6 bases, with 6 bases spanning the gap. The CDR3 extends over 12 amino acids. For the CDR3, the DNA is TGTGCCAGCAGTTTCTACCTTCAGCCCCAGCATTTT. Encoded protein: CASSFYLQPQHF. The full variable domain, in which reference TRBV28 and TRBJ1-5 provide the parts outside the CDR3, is DVKVTQSSRYLVKRTGEKVFLECVQDMDHENMFWYRQDPGLGLRLIYFSYDVKMKEKGDIPEGYSVSREKKERFSLILESASTNQTSMYLCASSFYLQPQHFGDGTRLSIL.

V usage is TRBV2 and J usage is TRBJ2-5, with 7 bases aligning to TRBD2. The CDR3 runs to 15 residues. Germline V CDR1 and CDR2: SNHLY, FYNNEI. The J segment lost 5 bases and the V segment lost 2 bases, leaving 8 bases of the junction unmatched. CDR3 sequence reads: CASSETGGELETQYF. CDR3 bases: TGTGCCAGCAGTGAAACGGGGGGTGAGTTGGAGACCCAGTACTTC. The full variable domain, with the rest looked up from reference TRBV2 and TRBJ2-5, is EPEVTQTPSHQVTQMGQEVILRCVPISNHLYFYWYRQILGQKVEFLVSFYNNEISEKSEIFDDQFSVERPDGSNFTLKIRSTKLEDSAMYFCASSETGGELETQYFGPGTRLLVL.

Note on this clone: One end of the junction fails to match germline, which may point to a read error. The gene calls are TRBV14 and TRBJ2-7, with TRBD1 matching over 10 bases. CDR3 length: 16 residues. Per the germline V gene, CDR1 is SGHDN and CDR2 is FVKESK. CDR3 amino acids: CTSSRWETGGKREQYF. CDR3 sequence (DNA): TGTACCAGCAGCCGATGGGAGACAGGGGGCAAGAGGGAGCAGTACTTC. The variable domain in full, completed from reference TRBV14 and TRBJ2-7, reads EAGVTQFPSHSVIEKGQTVTLRCDPISGHDNLYWYRRVMGKEIKFLLHFVKESKQDESGMPNNRFLAERTGGTYSTLKVQPAELEDSGVYFCTSSRWETGGKREQYFGPGTRLTVT.

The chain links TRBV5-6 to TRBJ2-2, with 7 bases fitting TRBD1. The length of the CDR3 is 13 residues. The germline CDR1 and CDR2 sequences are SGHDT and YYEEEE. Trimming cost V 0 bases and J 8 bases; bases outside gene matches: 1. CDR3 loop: CASSLEGAGELFF. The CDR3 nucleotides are TGTGCCAGCAGCTTGGAGGGGGCAGGGGAGCTGTTTTTT.

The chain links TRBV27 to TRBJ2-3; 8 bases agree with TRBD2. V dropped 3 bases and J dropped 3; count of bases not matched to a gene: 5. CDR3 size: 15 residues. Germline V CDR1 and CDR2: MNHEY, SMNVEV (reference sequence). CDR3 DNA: TGTGCCAGCAGTTTCCTAGCGGGTGATACAGATACGCAGTATTTT. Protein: CASSFLAGDTDTQYF.